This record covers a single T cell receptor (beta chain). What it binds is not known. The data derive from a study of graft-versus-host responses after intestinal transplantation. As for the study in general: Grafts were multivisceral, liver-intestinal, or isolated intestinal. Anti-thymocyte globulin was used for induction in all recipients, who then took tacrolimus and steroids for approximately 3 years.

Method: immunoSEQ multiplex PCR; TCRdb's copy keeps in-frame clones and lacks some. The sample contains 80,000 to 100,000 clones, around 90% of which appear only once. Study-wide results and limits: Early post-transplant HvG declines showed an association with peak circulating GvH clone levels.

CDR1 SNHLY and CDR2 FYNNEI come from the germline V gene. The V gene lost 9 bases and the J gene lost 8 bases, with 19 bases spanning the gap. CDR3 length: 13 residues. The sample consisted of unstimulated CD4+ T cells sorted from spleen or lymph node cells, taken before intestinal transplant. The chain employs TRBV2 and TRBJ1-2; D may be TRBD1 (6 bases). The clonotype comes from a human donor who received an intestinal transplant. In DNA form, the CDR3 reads TGTGCCAGTTCAAGCTCGGGACAATGGGGCTACACCTTC. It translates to CASSSSGQWGYTF.